This T cell receptor (beta chain) was obtained from a study of response to subunit inactivated influenza vaccine. From the RT-PCR reads, TCRdb called clonotypes with MiXCR, one entry per CDR3 protein. This repertoire shows about 800,000 distinct CDR3 sequences, around 21% found once; its top ten account for roughly 10%. There are a few counts of this clonotype. Its antigen is not known. V shed 5 bases and J 5 bases; nucleotides not matched to a gene: 6. This CDR3 has 13 amino acids. CDR1 DFQATT and CDR2 SNEGSKA come from the germline V gene (reference sequence). Study observations and caveats: With each seasonal influenza vaccination, the authors suggested, few new T cells are recruited.

This receptor was identified in a man aged 50 or older who received an inactivated influenza vaccine. Sample: PBMCs from blood, taken 5 days after vaccination. V gene TRBV20-1 combines with J gene TRBJ2-7; 10 bases are shared with TRBD1. In DNA form, the CDR3 reads TGCAGTGCTGGGACAGGGGCCCCCCACGAGCAGTACTTC. This sequence encodes CSAGTGAPHEQYF.